Each of the 18 T cell receptor beta chains below was sequenced from the same sample in a study of Ad26.COV2.S vaccination and SARS-CoV-2 variants. Treatment meaning: 15 to 20 received Ad26.COV2.S at low or high dose, single or two shots; about 5 received placebo; per-sample allocation not given. Day 63 after the first injection of vaccine or placebo was the sampling time. TCRdb's copy holds only in-frame clones and misses some; the assay was immunoSEQ multiplex PCR. The repertoire holds under 550,000 clones, with around 90% as singletons. The sequencing used peripheral blood, collected in a trial of Ad26.COV2.S vaccine versus placebo. The receptors come from a person between 18 and 59 years old who received the Ad26.COV2.S COVID-19 vaccine or a placebo.

The chain couples TRBV18 to TRBJ1-3; no definite D call. In germline, CDR1 is KGHSH, CDR2 LQKENI. This CDR3 comprises 15 residues. V was cut by 3 bases and J by 0 bases, with 9 bases left in between. The CDR3 coding sequence is TGTGCCAGCTCACCGACCGGAGTCTCTGGAAACACCATATATTTT. This translates into CASSPTGVSGNTIYF.

This clone was picked up one time. The chain recombines TRBV5-4 with TRBJ2-2, with TRBD1 as a possible D gene (6 bases). Germline values: CDR1 SGHNT, CDR2 YYREEE (reference sequence). The CDR3 is 15 residues long. The V end was cut by 2 bases, the J end by 4 bases, with 12 bases between. In DNA, the CDR3 is TGTGCCAGCAGCTTAGGGGGAGTGATCACCGGGGAGCTGTTTTTT. This codes for CASSLGGVITGELFF.

V and J are TRBV5-1 and TRBJ2-7; D is unresolved. The CDR3 contains 12 residues. V was pared by 3 bases and J by 1 base, with 5 bases between. The germline CDR1 and CDR2 sequences are SGHRS and YFSETQ. The CDR3, as DNA: TGCGCCAGCAGCTCGGAGTCCTACGAGCAGTACTTC. This gives the protein CASSSESYEQYF.

The gene calls are TRBV7-2 and TRBJ2-3, with no clear D. Germline CDR1 reads SGHTA; CDR2 reads FQGNSA. V lost 0 bases and J lost 6, with 4 bases in between. The CDR3 runs 12 residues. The CDR3 DNA reads as TGTGCCAGCAGCTTAGCGGTGGATACGCAGTATTTT. Translating gives CASSLAVDTQYF.

The rearrangement joins TRBV7-2 to TRBJ2-1, with a possible D match to TRBD2 (5 bases). The germline V and J ends were trimmed by 4 bases and 6 bases, with 7 bases remaining between them. Germline lookup yields CDR1 SGHTA and CDR2 FQGNSA. The CDR3 is 12 residues long. This chain's CDR3 is CASSSSGNEQFF. In DNA form, the CDR3 reads TGTGCCAGCAGCTCGAGCGGCAATGAGCAGTTCTTC.

This clone was seen just once. The chain combines TRBV7-9 with TRBJ1-1, with D unclear. V was pared by 3 bases and J by 1 base, with 9 bases between. In germline, CDR1 is SEHNR, CDR2 FQNEAQ (reference sequence). CDR3 length: 14 residues. The CDR3 reads CASSFGSQNTEAFF. Written as DNA, the CDR3 is TGTGCCAGCAGCTTCGGGAGCCAGAACACTGAAGCTTTCTTT.

The rearrangement joins TRBV6-2 or TRBV6-3 to TRBJ2-1; maybe TRBD2 (6 bases). This CDR3 contains 11 residues. Trimming took off 5 bases at V and 9 bases at J, with 8 bases between the two ends. Germline assignment: CDR1 MNHEY and CDR2 SVGEGT. CDR3 sequence reads: CASSSGLEQFF. DNA of the CDR3: TGTGCCAGCAGTAGCGGGCTTGAGCAGTTCTTC.

The V gene is TRBV6-5, the J gene TRBJ2-2; 11 bases agree with TRBD2. Looked up from germline, CDR1 is MNHEY and CDR2 is SVGAGI. The CDR3 extends over 15 amino acids. V lost 7 bases, J lost 7 bases, and 8 bases stayed unmatched. The CDR3 loop is CASTPSGRLDGELFF. CDR3 in DNA: TGTGCCAGCACCCCTAGCGGGAGGTTGGACGGGGAGCTGTTTTTT.

The chain combines TRBV4-1 with TRBJ1-1, with no clear D. Per germline, CDR1 MGHRA and CDR2 YSYEKL. CDR3 size: 14 residues. Trimming left V 4 bases short and J 1 base short, with 10 bases between. CDR3 DNA: TGCGCCAGCAGCCCGGTATCAACGAACACTGAAGCTTTCTTT. Protein product: CASSPVSTNTEAFF.

This sequence joins TRBV3-1 (or the pseudogene TRBV3-2) and TRBJ1-5; D call uncertain. The length of the CDR3 is 13 residues. V was clipped by 0 bases and J by 7 bases, with 7 bases between them. CDR1 and CDR2 (germline): LGHDT, YNNKEL (reference sequence). The CDR3, as DNA: TGTGCCAGCAGCCAAGATGCATCCCAGCCCCAGCATTTT. Translating gives CASSQDASQPQHF.

This chain joins TRBV21-1 and TRBJ2-1; the D segment call TRBD1 is taken from the table without a DNA check. TRBV21-1 is flagged as a pseudogene. There are 19 residues in the CDR3. The CDR3 DNA reads as TGTGCCAGCAGCAAAGAAGGGCTGTGGGACAGAGACTCCTACAATGAGCAGTTCTTC. Encoded protein: CASSKEGLWDRDSYNEQFF.

The chain carries TRBV19 and TRBJ2-1, with D perhaps TRBD1 or TRBD2 (6 bases each). V shed 4 bases and J shed 9 bases, with 19 bases lying between them. This CDR3 contains 15 residues. CDR1 is LNHDA and CDR2 is SQIVND in the germline V gene (reference sequence). The CDR3 region has the DNA TGTGCCAGTAGTAAAGACAAGATCAAGGGGGGTGAGCAGTTCTTC. As protein: CASSKDKIKGGEQFF.

V is TRBV19 and J is TRBJ2-6; D tentatively reads TRBD1 or TRBD2 (5 bases each). V lost 7 bases and J 0 bases, leaving 13 bases between the germline ends. The CDR3 is made up of 16 amino acids. Germline values: CDR1 LNHDA, CDR2 SQIVND (reference sequence). This CDR3 is CASTPGTASGANVLTF. The CDR3 nucleotides read TGTGCCAGTACCCCGGGGACGGCCTCTGGGGCCAACGTCCTGACTTTC.

The V gene is TRBV15, the J gene TRBJ1-5; D is ambiguous. Germline V gene sequence: CDR1 LNHNV, CDR2 YYDKDF (reference sequence). This CDR3 region has 15 residues. V was cut by 0 bases and J by 1 base, with 7 bases left in between. DNA for the CDR3: TGTGCCACCAGCAGAGATAGAGAGAGCAATCAGCCCCAGCATTTT. Amino acids: CATSRDRESNQPQHF. Looking up the rest from reference TRBV15 and TRBJ1-5 gives the full variable domain: DAMVIQNPRYQVTQFGKPVTLSCSQTLNHNVMYWYQQKSSQAPKLLFHYYDKDFNNEADTPDNFQSRRPNTSFCFLDIRSPGLGDTAMYLCATSRDRESNQPQHFGDGTRLSIL.

The chain joins TRBV5-4 to TRBJ1-1; D not certain. Between the trimmed V and J ends, which lost 3 bases and 0 bases, there was a span of 6 bases. This CDR3 comprises 13 residues. From germline, CDR1 is SGHNT and CDR2 YYREEE (reference sequence). CDR3 in amino acids: CASSYGMNTEAFF. For the CDR3, the DNA is TGTGCCAGCAGCTACGGGATGAACACTGAAGCTTTCTTT.

The chain is built from TRBV19 and TRBJ1-1, with D possibly matching TRBD1 (6 bases). Trimming removed 0 bases from V and 0 bases from J, with 8 bases in between. CDR3 size: 15 residues. CDR1 and CDR2 (germline): LNHDA, SQIVND (reference sequence). For the CDR3, the DNA is TGTGCCAGTAGTATAGACAGGGGTATGAACACTGAAGCTTTCTTT. Encoded protein: CASSIDRGMNTEAFF.

This sequence joins TRBV28 and TRBJ2-5, with 7 bases identical to TRBD1. CDR3 length: 14 amino acids. Germline loops: CDR1 MDHEN, CDR2 SYDVKM. The junction had 8 bases not matched to a gene; V was cut back by 5 bases and J by 5 bases. For the CDR3, the DNA is TGTGCCAGCAGTCGGGACAGCCCTTGGGAGACCCAGTACTTC. Translating it yields CASSRDSPWETQYF.

This clone was counted only a few times. CDR3 protein: CASSLLSGSYNEQFF. In nucleotides, the CDR3 is TGTGCCAGCAGTTTACTAAGCGGGAGTTACAATGAGCAGTTCTTC. V usage is TRBV6-2 or TRBV6-3 and J usage is TRBJ2-1; TRBD2 agrees at 8 bases. This CDR3 has 15 residues. Germline V gene lookup returns CDR1 MNHEY and CDR2 SVGEGT. V was pared by 4 bases and J by 4 bases, with 6 bases of the junction left unmatched.